This T cell receptor beta chain was sequenced during a study of STAT5B mutations in CD4+ large granular lymphocyte leukemia. The assay was run at survey level. Repertoires were generated with immunoSEQ multiplex PCR, while TCRdb's copy carries only in-frame clones and drops some. This sample has approximately 20,000 clones, with roughly 80% found just once. Points from the study as a whole: Main leukemic clonotypes were patient-specific, but roughly 25% appeared at low frequency elsewhere.

Germline V gene data show CDR1 as SGHAT and CDR2 as FQNNGV. Trimming took off 1 base at V and 11 bases at J, with 9 bases between the two ends. CDR3 length: 12 residues. To note about this clone: Its antigen is not identified.

The sequencing sample was made of CD4+ T cells from blood buffy coats. This chain connects TRBV11-2 to TRBJ1-3; D is possibly TRBD1 (5 bases). The receptor comes from a human donor in good health. The DNA for the CDR3 is TGTGCCAGCAGCTTAGGGGGGACCCCCATATATTTT. Residues: CASSLGGTPIYF.